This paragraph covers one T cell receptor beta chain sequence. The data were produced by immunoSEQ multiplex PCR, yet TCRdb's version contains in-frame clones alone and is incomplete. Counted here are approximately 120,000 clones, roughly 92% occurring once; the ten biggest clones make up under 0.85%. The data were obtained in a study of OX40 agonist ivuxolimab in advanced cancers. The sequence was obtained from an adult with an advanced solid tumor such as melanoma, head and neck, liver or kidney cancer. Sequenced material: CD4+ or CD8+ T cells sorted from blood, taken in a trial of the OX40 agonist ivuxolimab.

CDR3 sequence: CASSIIRPGDQPQHF. The DNA of the CDR3 is TGTGCCAGTAGTATTATAAGGCCTGGGGATCAGCCCCAGCATTTT. This chain connects TRBV19 to TRBJ1-5; D is ambiguous. Per the germline V gene, CDR1 is LNHDA and CDR2 is SQIVND (reference sequence). This CDR3 is 15 amino acids long. V lost 3 bases and J lost 5, with 14 bases in between.